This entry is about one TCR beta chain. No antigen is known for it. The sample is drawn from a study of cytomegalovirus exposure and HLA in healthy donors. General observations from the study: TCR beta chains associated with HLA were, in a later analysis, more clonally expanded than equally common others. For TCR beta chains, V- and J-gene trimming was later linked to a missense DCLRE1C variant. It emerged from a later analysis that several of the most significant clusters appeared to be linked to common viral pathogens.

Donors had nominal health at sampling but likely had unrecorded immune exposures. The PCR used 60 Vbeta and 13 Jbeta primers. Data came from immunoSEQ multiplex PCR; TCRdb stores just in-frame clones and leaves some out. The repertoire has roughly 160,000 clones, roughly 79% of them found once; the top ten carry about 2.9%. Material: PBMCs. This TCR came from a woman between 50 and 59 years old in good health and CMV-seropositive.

CDR3 in DNA: TGCAGCGTTGACCCGGGTACTAACGAGCAGTACTTC. Its translation is CSVDPGTNEQYF. The chain carries TRBV29-1 and TRBJ2-7, with D unclear. V was clipped by 3 bases and J by 5 bases, with 11 bases between them. The CDR3 spans 12 residues. Germline V lookup: CDR1 SQVTM, CDR2 ANQGSEA.